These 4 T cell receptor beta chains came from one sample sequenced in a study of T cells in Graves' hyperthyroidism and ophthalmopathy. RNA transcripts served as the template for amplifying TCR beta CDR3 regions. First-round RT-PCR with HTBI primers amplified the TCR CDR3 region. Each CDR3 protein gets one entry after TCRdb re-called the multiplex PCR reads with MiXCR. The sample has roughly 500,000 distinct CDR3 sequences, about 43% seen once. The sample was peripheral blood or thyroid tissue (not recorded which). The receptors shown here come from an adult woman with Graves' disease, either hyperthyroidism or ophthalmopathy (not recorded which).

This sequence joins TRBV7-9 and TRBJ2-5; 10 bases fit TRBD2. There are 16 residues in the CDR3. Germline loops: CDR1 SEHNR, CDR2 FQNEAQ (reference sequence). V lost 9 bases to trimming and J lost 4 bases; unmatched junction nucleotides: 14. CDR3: CASTQRVGLAPETQYF. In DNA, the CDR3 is TGTGCCAGTACCCAGAGGGTGGGACTAGCGCCAGAGACCCAGTACTTC.

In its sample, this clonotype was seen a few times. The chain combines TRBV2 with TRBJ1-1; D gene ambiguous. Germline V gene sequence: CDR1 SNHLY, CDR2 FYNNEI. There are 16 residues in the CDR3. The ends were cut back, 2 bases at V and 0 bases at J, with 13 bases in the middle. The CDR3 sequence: CASSEMEGWVNTEAFF. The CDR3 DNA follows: TGTGCCAGCAGTGAAATGGAGGGTTGGGTGAACACTGAAGCTTTCTTT.

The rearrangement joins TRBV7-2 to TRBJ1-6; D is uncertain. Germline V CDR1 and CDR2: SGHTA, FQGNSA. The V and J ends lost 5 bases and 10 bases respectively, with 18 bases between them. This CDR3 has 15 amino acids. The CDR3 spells CASSPYTGVRSPLHF. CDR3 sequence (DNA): TGTGCCAGCAGCCCTTACACCGGGGTAAGGTCACCCCTCCACTTT.

CDR3 nucleotide sequence: TGTGCCATCAGTGAGTCGGTCCAGGAGACCCAGTACTTC. Amino acids: CAISESVQETQYF. The chain links TRBV10-3 to TRBJ2-5; D is uncertain. The V gene's germline CDR1 is ENHRY and CDR2 SYGVKD. The CDR3 is 13 residues long. The V end lost 0 bases, the J end lost 5 bases, and 7 bases lay between the germline ends.